This entry concerns a single T cell receptor (beta chain). The germline V gene encodes CDR1 LGHNA and CDR2 YSLEER. V was trimmed by 4 bases and J by 0 bases, leaving 10 bases between them. The CDR3 totals 15 residues. These data come from a study of T cells after yellow fever vaccination. MiXCR was run by TCRdb on the 5' RACE reads, yielding one entry per CDR3 protein. Seen here are 50,000 or so distinct CDR3 sequences, 6% to 8.5% observed once, and the top ten hold 20% to 25%. The study's findings and limits: Abundant clonotypes from the bulk population could have been carried over as contaminants into FACS-sorted repertoires.

This TCR derives from a man aged 18 to 29 who received the YFV17D yellow fever vaccine. The specimen comprised CD8+ T cells not binding an NS4B(214-222) dextramer, sorted from PBMCs, sampled roughly 45 days after the first yellow fever vaccination. The chain couples TRBV4-3 to TRBJ2-1; no definite D call. CDR3 residues: CASSPGSSSYNEQFF. The DNA of the CDR3 is TGCGCCAGCAGCCCCGGTTCTAGCTCCTACAATGAGCAGTTCTTC.